Each of the 19 T cell receptor beta chains below was sequenced from the same sample in a study of cytotoxic CD8 clonotypes in ibrutinib-treated CLL. Assay: immunoSEQ multiplex PCR; the TCRdb copy retains only in-frame clones and omits some. The sample consists of about 200,000 clones, more than 70% of them appearing once. This specimen was PBMCs, taken after 12 months of ibrutinib treatment. The receptors shown here come from a human donor with chronic lymphocytic leukemia.

The V and J genes are TRBV7-9 and TRBJ2-3; unclear D gene. Trimming took 5 bases from V and 4 from J, leaving 16 bases between them. Germline CDR1 SEHNR, CDR2 FQNEAQ (reference sequence). The length of the CDR3 is 15 residues. DNA of the CDR3: TGTGCCAGCAGCCCTGGAAGCGATCATGCAGATACGCAGTATTTT. Translated, it gives CASSPGSDHADTQYF.

The rearrangement links TRBV29-1 to TRBJ2-1; 7 bases map to TRBD1. CDR3 length: 14 residues. Germline CDR1 SQVTM, CDR2 ANQGSEA. The chain's CDR3 is CRVRDSFSGNEQFF. The CDR3 coding sequence is TGCAGAGTACGGGACAGTTTTTCGGGCAATGAGCAGTTCTTC.

The chain recombines TRBV27 with TRBJ2-7; TRBD1 agrees at 11 bases. This CDR3 is built from 15 residues. The V and J ends lost 3 bases and 6 bases, in that order; junction bases with no gene match: 7. From germline, CDR1 is MNHEY and CDR2 SMNVEV (reference sequence). The CDR3 spells CASSFLGQGGSEQYF. For the CDR3, the DNA is TGTGCCAGCAGTTTTTTGGGACAGGGGGGCTCCGAGCAGTACTTC.

The V gene is TRBV4-1, the J gene TRBJ1-1, with TRBD1 identical over 11 bases. CDR1 and CDR2 (germline): MGHRA, YSYEKL. V was pared by 4 bases and J by 4 bases, with 5 bases of the junction left unmatched. CDR3 size: 15 residues. In DNA form, the CDR3 reads TGCGCCAGCAGCCCAGGACAGGGGGCGCGCACTGAAGCTTTCTTT. This translates into CASSPGQGARTEAFF.

Only one count was recorded for this clone. The CDR3 DNA follows: TGTGCCAGCAGCTTCAGGACAGGGGAGGGTGGCTACACCTTC. This codes for CASSFRTGEGGYTF. The J gene is TRBJ1-2, the V gene TRBV5-5, with 9 bases fitting TRBD1. The germline gives CDR1 SGHKS, CDR2 YYEKEE (reference sequence). The length of the CDR3 is 14 residues. V lost 2 bases and J lost 7; bases outside the gene matches: 6.

The V and J genes are TRBV27 and TRBJ2-1; D gene ambiguous. Between the trimmed V and J ends, which lost 8 bases and 3 bases, there was a span of 17 bases. CDR3 length: 15 residues. Per germline, CDR1 MNHEY and CDR2 SMNVEV (reference sequence). CDR3 in amino acids: CASSLSDTGYNEQFF. CDR3 nucleotides: TGTGCCAGCTCCCTTTCCGACACGGGCTACAATGAGCAGTTCTTC.

The V call is TRBV9, the J call TRBJ2-1; D ambiguous. Germline-derived CDR1 and CDR2 are SGDLS and YYNGEE. The CDR3 runs to 12 residues. The germline V and J ends were trimmed by 4 bases and 8 bases, with 10 bases remaining between them. CDR3 sequence (DNA): TGTGCCAGCAGCTCACAGCTGGATGAGCAGTTCTTC. As protein: CASSSQLDEQFF.

The chain has TRBV6-5 and TRBJ1-1; no clear D. The CDR3 runs 14 residues. Between the trimmed V and J ends, which lost 7 bases and 4 bases, there was a span of 16 bases. Per the germline V gene, CDR1 is MNHEY and CDR2 is SVGAGI. CDR3 in DNA: TGTGCCAGCACCCCTGGACCGTCGCGCACTGAAGCTTTCTTT. It encodes CASTPGPSRTEAFF.

The V call is TRBV10-1, the J call TRBJ1-2; D gene unclear. CDR1 is WNHNN, CDR2 SYGVQD, per germline (reference sequence). V was trimmed by 2 bases and J by 4 bases, leaving 8 bases between them. The CDR3 sequence is 13 residues long. CDR3 sequence reads: CASSEAASYGYTF. In DNA, the CDR3 is TGCGCCAGCAGTGAGGCAGCTAGCTATGGCTACACCTTC.

This chain links TRBV29-1 with TRBJ2-5; no definite D call. The CDR3 is 11 residues long. Trimming took 5 bases from V and 6 from J, leaving 10 bases between them. Germline V gene sequence: CDR1 SQVTM, CDR2 ANQGSEA. Written as DNA, the CDR3 is TGCAGCGTTTGGGCCGTAAAGACCCAGTACTTC. Translation gives CSVWAVKTQYF.

A remark on this clone: This same CDR3 is encoded by further DNA sequences in the sample. J is TRBJ1-5 and V is TRBV4-1; TRBD1 aligns across 9 bases. The trim removed 3 bases at V and 4 bases at J, leaving 1 base unmatched. From germline, CDR1 is MGHRA and CDR2 YSYEKL. The CDR3 has 14 amino acids. DNA of the CDR3: TGCGCCAGCAGCCAGGGGACAGGGAATCAGCCCCAGCATTTT. Encoded protein: CASSQGTGNQPQHF.

The rearrangement joins TRBV11-3 to TRBJ2-2, with 10 positions matching TRBD2. Germline V gene sequence: CDR1 SGHNT, CDR2 YENEEA. Unmatched junction bases numbered 7, after V lost 5 bases and J lost 4 bases. The CDR3 contains 16 residues. The CDR3 is CASSPVSGGLTGELFF. CDR3 nucleotide sequence: TGTGCCAGCAGCCCAGTTAGCGGGGGGCTCACCGGGGAGCTGTTTTTT.

The V call is TRBV2, the J call TRBJ2-5; 10 nucleotides line up with TRBD1. The J segment lost 3 bases and the V segment lost 8 bases, leaving 3 bases of the junction unmatched. The CDR3 is made up of 13 amino acids. Looked up from germline, CDR1 is SNHLY and CDR2 is FYNNEI. The CDR3 bases are TGTGCCAGCGGGGGACAGGGGAAAGAGACCCAGTACTTC. As protein: CASGGQGKETQYF.

This clone was observed once. The chain uses TRBV4-1 and TRBJ1-2; tentative D call: TRBD1 (6 bases). Trimming left V 1 base short and J 4 bases short, with 13 bases between. CDR1 and CDR2 (germline): MGHRA, YSYEKL. The CDR3 consists of 15 residues. The CDR3 loop reads CASSQGTGQVYGYTF. CDR3 in DNA: TGCGCCAGCAGCCAAGGAACAGGGCAGGTCTATGGCTACACCTTC.

The V call is TRBV10-3, the J call TRBJ1-1, with D maybe TRBD1 (5 bases). The CDR3 extends over 13 amino acids. Germline CDR1 is ENHRY and CDR2 is SYGVKD. The germline V and J ends were trimmed by 2 bases and 5 bases, with 9 bases remaining between them. The CDR3 bases are TGTGCCATCAGTGAGGTCAGGGAGACTGAAGCTTTCTTT. It is translated as CAISEVRETEAFF.

V usage is TRBV5-1 and J usage is TRBJ2-5; D is uncertain. The germline V gene encodes CDR1 SGHRS and CDR2 YFSETQ. CDR3 length: 14 residues. Trimming removed 2 bases from V and 4 bases from J, with 12 bases in between. The CDR3 reads CASSFRVALETQYF. CDR3 bases: TGCGCCAGCAGCTTCCGGGTCGCATTAGAGACCCAGTACTTC.

V and J are TRBV5-6 and TRBJ1-3, with TRBD1 as a possible D gene (5 bases). Germline-derived CDR1 and CDR2 are SGHDT and YYEEEE. This CDR3 region has 14 residues. V gave up 4 bases and J gave up 4 bases, with 12 bases separating them. CDR3 DNA sequence: TGTGCCAGCAGCCCGGGGGTGTCGGGAAACACCATATATTTT. Translated, it gives CASSPGVSGNTIYF.

J is TRBJ1-2 and V is TRBV15; maybe TRBD1 (6 bases). The V gene lost 0 bases and the J gene lost 8 bases, with 19 bases spanning the gap. CDR3 size: 16 residues. Germline CDR1 LNHNV, CDR2 YYDKDF (reference sequence). CDR3 loop: CATSRELTGRPRGYTF. The DNA of the CDR3 is TGTGCCACCAGCAGAGAATTAACAGGGCGACCCAGAGGCTACACCTTC.

The rearrangement links TRBV20-1 to TRBJ2-5; D is unresolved. This CDR3 is 11 amino acids long. The V gene's germline CDR1 is DFQATT and CDR2 SNEGSKA (reference sequence). With 7 bases removed from V and 5 bases from J, the gap between germline ends came to 11 bases. Written as DNA, the CDR3 is TGCAGTGGAGTAGTCGGGGAGACCCAGTACTTC. It specifies CSGVVGETQYF.